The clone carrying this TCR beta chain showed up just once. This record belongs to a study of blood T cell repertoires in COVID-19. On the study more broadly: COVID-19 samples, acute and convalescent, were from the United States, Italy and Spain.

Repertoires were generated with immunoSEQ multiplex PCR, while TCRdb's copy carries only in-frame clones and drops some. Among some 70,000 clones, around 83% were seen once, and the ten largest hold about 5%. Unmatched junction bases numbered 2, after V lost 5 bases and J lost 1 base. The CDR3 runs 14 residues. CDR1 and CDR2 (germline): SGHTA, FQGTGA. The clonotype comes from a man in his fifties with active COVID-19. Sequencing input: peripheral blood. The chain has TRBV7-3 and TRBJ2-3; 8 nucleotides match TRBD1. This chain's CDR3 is CASSIRGRTDTQYF. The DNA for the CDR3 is TGTGCCAGCAGCATCAGGGGGCGCACAGATACGCAGTATTTT. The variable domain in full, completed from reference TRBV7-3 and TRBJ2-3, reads GAGVSQTPSNKVTEKGKYVELRCDPISGHTALYWYRQSLGQGPEFLIYFQGTGAADDSGLPNDRFFAVRPEGSVSTLKIQRTERGDSAVYLCASSIRGRTDTQYFGPGTRLTVL.